What follows are 24 T cell receptor beta chains derived from one specimen sequenced in a study of T cells in localized non-small cell lung cancer (dated by TCRdb to about 2020). Receptors were amplified or captured by the immunoSEQ multiplex PCR assay. TCRdb stores this immuneACCESS table with in-frame sequences only. Part of the clones is absent; in the studies checked, under half of the shortfall reflects unresolved V genes, and no reason is known for the rest. The sample profile shows approximately 35,000 clones; 80% to 95% of them were found once. Together, the top ten hold around 2.1% of the sample. The sequencing used peripheral blood, collected before any cancer treatment. The receptors shown here come from a female donor over 55 with stage I lung adenocarcinoma.

This chain connects TRBV28 to TRBJ1-4; 10 bases match TRBD1. The germline V gene encodes CDR1 MDHEN and CDR2 SYDVKM. The CDR3 length is 16 residues. V shed 3 bases, J shed 7 bases, and the junction held 8 bases outside the gene matches. CDR3 amino acids: CASSFNPTGGLEKLFF. CDR3 sequence (DNA): TGTGCCAGCAGTTTTAACCCGACAGGGGGCCTTGAAAAACTGTTTTTT.

J is TRBJ2-5 and V is TRBV6-5; 9 positions agree with TRBD1. The CDR3 contains 14 residues. Germline CDR1 MNHEY, CDR2 SVGAGI. The trim removed 5 bases at V and 4 bases at J, leaving 5 bases unmatched. CDR3 amino acids: CASSQGQGIETQYF. The CDR3 DNA follows: TGTGCCAGCAGTCAGGGACAGGGAATAGAGACCCAGTACTTC.

This clone was detected a few times. The genes are TRBV19 and TRBJ2-7; TRBD1 matches 11 bases. This CDR3 is built from 15 residues. Unmatched junction bases numbered 8, after V lost 5 bases and J lost 5 bases. Germline V gene sequence: CDR1 LNHDA, CDR2 SQIVND (reference sequence). DNA for the CDR3: TGTGCCAGTAGTCCGCGGACAGGGGGCTTACACGAGCAGTACTTC. Protein product: CASSPRTGGLHEQYF.

The chain links TRBV25-1 to TRBJ2-7; D ambiguous. CDR1 is MGHDK and CDR2 is SYGVNS in the germline V gene. With 6 bases removed from V and 1 base from J, the gap between germline ends came to 10 bases. The CDR3 has 13 amino acids. The CDR3: CASSHSGSYEQYF. The CDR3 coding sequence is TGTGCCAGCAGCCACAGTGGGTCCTACGAGCAGTACTTC.

The genes are TRBV19 and TRBJ2-7; 8 bases fit TRBD1. Germline V CDR1 and CDR2: LNHDA, SQIVND (reference sequence). This CDR3 region has 15 residues. V shed 4 bases, J shed 4 bases, and the junction held 9 bases outside the gene matches. CDR3 sequence: CASSTVDRGKYEQYF. The CDR3 nucleotides are TGTGCCAGTAGTACCGTCGACAGGGGCAAATACGAGCAGTACTTC.

The J gene is TRBJ2-1, the V gene TRBV7-2; D remains ambiguous. Between the trimmed V and J ends, which lost 1 base and 0 bases, there was a span of 7 bases. CDR1 and CDR2 from the germline V gene are SGHTA and FQGNSA. The CDR3 spans 15 residues. CDR3 DNA sequence: TGTGCCAGCAGCTTAGAGGCAGCCTCCTACAATGAGCAGTTCTTC. Its protein is CASSLEAASYNEQFF.

Comments on this clone: The sample holds other DNA sequences that translate to the same CDR3. The rearrangement joins TRBV6-6 to TRBJ1-1; D not resolved. Deletions cut 3 bases from V and 2 bases from J, with 4 bases between. The CDR3 contains 12 residues. CDR1 and CDR2 (germline): MNHNY, SVGAGI (reference sequence). The CDR3 bases are TGTGCCAGCAGTTATAGAAACACTGAAGCTTTCTTT. Translated: CASSYRNTEAFF.

CDR3 in amino acids: CASSVDYRGTSYGYTF. In nucleotides, the CDR3 is TGTGCCAGCAGCGTAGATTATCGGGGCACCAGCTATGGCTACACCTTC. The rearrangement links TRBV9 to TRBJ1-2; tentatively, D is TRBD1 (5 bases). The V gene's germline CDR1 is SGDLS and CDR2 YYNGEE. The CDR3 has 16 residues. V dropped 0 bases and J dropped 4 bases, with 16 bases sitting between them.

This chain links TRBV5-5 with TRBJ2-7; D is unclear. The V gene's germline CDR1 is SGHKS and CDR2 YYEKEE (reference sequence). The CDR3 runs to 14 residues. Trimming left V 0 bases short and J 2 bases short, with 9 bases between. In DNA form, the CDR3 reads TGTGCCAGCAGCTTGGCCGTCTTGACCTACGAGCAGTACTTC. It codes for CASSLAVLTYEQYF.

The chain carries TRBV7-9 and TRBJ1-5; 7 nucleotides align to TRBD1. Germline loops: CDR1 SEHNR, CDR2 FQNEAQ (reference sequence). J lost 5 bases, V lost 2 bases, and 6 bases had no gene match. CDR3 size: 15 residues. CDR3 in DNA: TGTGCCAGCAGCTTATGGACAGGTAAAGATCAGCCCCAGCATTTT. Translating gives CASSLWTGKDQPQHF.

This chain's CDR3 is CASSWDLGNEKLFF. DNA of the CDR3: TGCGCCAGCAGCTGGGACCTCGGGAATGAAAAACTGTTTTTT. V and J are TRBV10-2 and TRBJ1-4, with D tentatively TRBD1 (5 bases). The V gene lost 6 bases and the J gene lost 5 bases, with 13 bases spanning the gap. This CDR3 comprises 14 residues. Germline V gene lookup returns CDR1 WSHSY and CDR2 SAAADI.

This chain links TRBV5-1 with TRBJ2-7; D gene uncertain. V was shortened by 1 base and J by 6 bases, with 14 bases between the two germline ends. Germline V gives CDR1 SGHRS, CDR2 YFSETQ. CDR3 length: 14 residues. The CDR3 is CASSLSGTPPEQYF. In DNA form, the CDR3 reads TGCGCCAGCAGCTTGTCCGGAACGCCGCCCGAGCAGTACTTC.

The V gene is TRBV19, the J gene TRBJ2-4, with D perhaps TRBD1 (6 bases). CDR3 length: 15 residues. The V gene's germline CDR1 is LNHDA and CDR2 SQIVND (reference sequence). V was trimmed by 5 bases and J by 0 bases, leaving 11 bases between them. The CDR3 loop reads CASSLGQLAKNIQYF. The CDR3 nucleotides read TGTGCCAGTAGTTTAGGACAGTTAGCCAAAAACATTCAGTACTTC.

The V gene is TRBV6-4, the J gene TRBJ1-1; D possibly corresponds to TRBD1 (6 bases). CDR3 length: 16 amino acids. Germline values: CDR1 MRHNA, CDR2 SNTAGT. Trimming shortened V by 7 bases and J by 3 bases, and 21 bases separated the two germline ends. The CDR3 DNA follows: TGTGCCAGCACCGAGGGGGACCCCCCCGGGGACACTGAAGCTTTCTTT. Residues: CASTEGDPPGDTEAFF.

This clone was seen a few times. This chain links TRBV27 with TRBJ1-6; D may be TRBD1 (5 bases). Between the trimmed V and J ends, which lost 3 bases and 11 bases, there was a span of 11 bases. The CDR3 spans 13 residues. In germline, CDR1 is MNHEY, CDR2 SMNVEV (reference sequence). The CDR3 region has the DNA TGTGCCAGCAGTTTTGGTGGGACGGCACCCCTCCACTTT. This translates into CASSFGGTAPLHF.

The V gene is TRBV7-9, the J gene TRBJ1-1; D is ambiguous. The V gene lost 0 bases and the J gene lost 0 bases, with 8 bases spanning the gap. The germline V gene has CDR1 SEHNR and CDR2 FQNEAQ (reference sequence). The length of the CDR3 is 15 residues. The CDR3 protein is CASSLARLMNTEAFF. The CDR3 nucleotides are TGTGCCAGCAGCTTAGCACGGCTAATGAACACTGAAGCTTTCTTT.

This chain links TRBV6-1 with TRBJ2-3; 11 bases line up with TRBD2. The CDR3 has 16 residues. Germline CDR1 and CDR2: MNHNS and SASEGT. V lost 4 bases, J lost 8 bases, and 11 bases stayed unmatched. The CDR3, as DNA: TGTGCCAGCAGTGGGTTAGCGGGGGGGTTAATTGGTACGCAGTATTTT. This translates into CASSGLAGGLIGTQYF.

V and J are TRBV27 and TRBJ2-7, with 11 bases aligning to TRBD2. With 4 bases clipped from V and 2 bases from J, the junction kept 10 bases outside the gene matches. This CDR3 spans 17 amino acids. Per the germline V gene, CDR1 is MNHEY and CDR2 is SMNVEV (reference sequence). The CDR3 is CASSSYLTSGVAYEQYF. The CDR3 bases are TGTGCCAGCAGTTCCTACTTGACTAGCGGGGTAGCCTACGAGCAGTACTTC.

V is TRBV7-9 and J is TRBJ2-5; 7 positions match TRBD1. The CDR3 consists of 15 residues. Germline V CDR1 and CDR2: SEHNR, FQNEAQ (reference sequence). Germline trimming cut 4 bases from V and 5 bases from J; bases unmatched to any gene: 10. CDR3 in amino acids: CASSWLTGMVETQYF. The CDR3 DNA reads as TGTGCCAGCAGCTGGCTGACAGGGATGGTGGAGACCCAGTACTTC.

This clone was picked up one time. This chain joins TRBV19 and TRBJ2-6; D ambiguous. CDR1 and CDR2 from the germline V gene are LNHDA and SQIVND (reference sequence). CDR3 size: 17 residues. The V gene lost 2 bases and the J gene lost 0 bases, with 11 bases spanning the gap. The CDR3: CASSILLSISGANVLTF. The CDR3 DNA reads as TGTGCCAGTAGTATATTATTGAGTATCTCTGGGGCCAACGTCCTGACTTTC.

A single count supports this clone. V gene TRBV5-8 combines with J gene TRBJ2-4, with 8 nucleotides matching TRBD2. The CDR3 covers 15 residues. Trimming took 2 bases from V and 2 from J; bases not matched to a gene: 3. Germline CDR1 SGHTS, CDR2 YDEGEE. The CDR3 here is CASSFRGGTKNIQYF. The CDR3 coding sequence is TGTGCCAGCAGCTTTCGGGGGGGAACCAAAAACATTCAGTACTTC. The complete variable domain, with remaining parts taken from reference TRBV5-8 and TRBJ2-4, reads EAGVTQSPTHLIKTRGQQATLRCSPISGHTSVYWYQQALGLGLQFLLWYDEGEERNRGNFPPRFSGRQFPNYSSELNVNALELEDSALYLCASSFRGGTKNIQYFGAGTRLSVL.

In the case of this clone: Other DNA variants within this sample encode the same CDR3. The rearrangement uses TRBV5-1 and TRBJ1-1; D is undetermined. V lost 8 bases and J 3 bases, leaving 17 bases between the germline ends. This CDR3 is built from 14 residues. Germline-derived CDR1 and CDR2 are SGHRS and YFSETQ. CDR3 nucleotide sequence: TGCGCCAGTAGGAGGGTCATTGGGGACACTGAAGCTTTCTTT. It codes for CASRRVIGDTEAFF.

The genes are TRBV7-9 and TRBJ2-1; D remains ambiguous. This CDR3 is built from 12 residues. Trimming stripped 1 base from V and 9 bases from J, with 7 bases between. Germline CDR1 SEHNR, CDR2 FQNEAQ (reference sequence). CDR3 nucleotide sequence: TGTGCCAGCAGCTTAGATTTAGGTGAGCAGTTCTTC. Its protein is CASSLDLGEQFF.

The genes are TRBV15 and TRBJ2-1; 9 bases line up with TRBD2. The germline V gene has CDR1 LNHNV and CDR2 YYDKDF (reference sequence). CDR3 size: 17 residues. Germline trimming cut 4 bases from V and 1 base from J; bases unmatched to any gene: 8. The DNA for the CDR3 is TGTGCCACCAGCACCGGACTAGCGCCATATTCCTACAATGAGCAGTTCTTC. Its translation is CATSTGLAPYSYNEQFF.